This T cell receptor beta chain is drawn from a study of T cell repertoires in cytomegalovirus infection. Across the whole study: Use of recently identified HLA-C-restricted and well-studied HLA-B-restricted CMV epitopes was part of the study. In public TCR beta signatures, there were indications of both CMV infection and matching HLA type.

Trimming took 8 bases from V and 0 from J, leaving 11 bases between them. CDR1 SEHNR and CDR2 FQNEAQ come from the germline V gene (reference sequence). The CDR3 runs 13 residues. The study, taken as a whole, reports: Clonotype analysis showed dominance of the ex vivo response by HLA-C-restricted CMV-specific TCR beta clonotypes. Identification of carriers of CMV plus the relevant HLA was achieved through cumulative public TCR beta family frequency.

TCRdb re-derived calls from the reads in MiXCR, one entry per CDR3 protein. The table shows around 710,000 distinct CDR3 sequences, with roughly 29% occurring only once. Concerning this clonotype itself: Its antigen remains unidentified.

This receptor was identified in a human donor in good health (CMV status not recorded). Some clones in this sample may be carry-over from other donors' samples. The chain uses TRBV7-9 and TRBJ2-7; no clear D. The sequencing here drew on cultured CD8+ T cells from PBMCs, taken from culture after CMV antigen stimulation. The CDR3 sequence is CASVELSSYEQYF. The CDR3 region has the DNA TGTGCCAGCGTGGAATTGAGCTCCTACGAGCAGTACTTC.